This record concerns one T cell receptor (beta chain) sequence. What it binds is unknown. The data are from a study of T cell repertoires in aging, cancer and after chemotherapy. Across the whole study: Donor ages fell into six groups from 30 or younger up to 70 or older.

TCR beta rearrangements were amplified from peripheral blood genomic DNA. General study findings and limits: In healthy donors, age-related TCR diversity loss mainly reflected lost richness. Compared with age-matched healthy donors, untreated hematological or solid cancer patients showed higher blood TCR clonality. The repertoire data cannot show anything about immunological memory following chemotherapy.

TRB rearrangements spanning V, D and J were amplified using mixed TRB-A/B primers. TCRdb independently ran MiXCR on the multiplex PCR reads; one entry per CDR3 protein. The sample yields 4,900 or so distinct CDR3 sequences, 44% seen once. This CDR3 region has 14 residues. Trimming removed 5 bases at V and 2 bases at J, with 13 bases between. CDR1 SGHAT and CDR2 FQNNGV come from the germline V gene. Specimen: blood. This receptor was identified in a human donor with a blood cancer. V usage is TRBV11-2 and J usage is TRBJ2-7; D assignment may be TRBD1 or TRBD2 (5 bases each). The CDR3 nucleotides are TGTGCCAGCAGCCCTAGTTGGGGGACCTACGAGCAGTACTTC. This sequence encodes CASSPSWGTYEQYF.